What follows are 23 T cell receptor beta chains derived from one specimen sequenced in a study of cytomegalovirus exposure and HLA in healthy donors. With 60 Vbeta and 13 Jbeta primers, the PCR was carried out. Produced via immunoSEQ multiplex PCR; TCRdb's table is partial and in-frame only. This table holds fewer than 100,000 clones, approximately 80% found once. Material for sequencing was PBMCs. Every receptor here comes from a female donor in good health and CMV-seronegative.

This clone came up a few times. The chain uses TRBV2 and TRBJ1-2, with TRBD1 matching over 7 bases. The CDR3 contains 13 residues. Germline V gene data show CDR1 as SNHLY and CDR2 as FYNNEI. V gave up 4 bases and J gave up 2 bases; unmatched junction bases: 1. CDR3 nucleotide sequence: TGTGCCAGCAGTGGACAGGGAAACTATGGCTACACCTTC. This codes for CASSGQGNYGYTF.

This clone was detected once. The rearrangement joins TRBV30 to TRBJ2-7; D is undetermined. V was shortened by 2 bases and J by 2 bases, with 13 bases between the two germline ends. CDR3 size: 14 residues. Per germline, CDR1 GTSNPN and CDR2 SVGIG (reference sequence). The CDR3 DNA follows: TGTGCCTGGAGTAGCGACTCGCGCCCCTACGAGCAGTACTTC. Translation gives CAWSSDSRPYEQYF.

J is TRBJ2-3 and V is TRBV5-6, with a weak D call TRBD2 (6 bases). V was pared by 0 bases and J by 2 bases, with 10 bases between. The CDR3 runs to 15 residues. Germline loops: CDR1 SGHDT, CDR2 YYEEEE. The CDR3 region has the DNA TGTGCCAGCAGCTTGGATGGGACTTTCACAGATACGCAGTATTTT. Amino acid sequence: CASSLDGTFTDTQYF.

This sequence joins TRBV4-1 and TRBJ2-7; perhaps TRBD1 as D (5 bases). From germline, CDR1 is MGHRA and CDR2 YSYEKL. Trimming shortened V by 0 bases and J by 2 bases, and 11 bases separated the two germline ends. This CDR3 has 15 amino acids. The CDR3 region has the DNA TGCGCCAGCAGCCAAGACGGCAGACAGACCTACGAGCAGTACTTC. This sequence encodes CASSQDGRQTYEQYF.

The chain couples TRBV19 to TRBJ2-1; 14 bases agree with TRBD2. The CDR3 runs to 16 residues. Germline V gives CDR1 LNHDA, CDR2 SQIVND (reference sequence). The trim removed 5 bases at V and 9 bases at J, leaving 9 bases unmatched. Here the CDR3 reads CASSWTSGRFNGEQFF. CDR3 DNA: TGTGCCAGTAGTTGGACTAGCGGGAGGTTTAACGGTGAGCAGTTCTTC.

This clone was observed a few times. The chain has TRBV4-1 and TRBJ2-7, with D tentatively TRBD2 (5 bases). With 4 bases removed from V and 0 bases from J, the gap between germline ends came to 10 bases. This CDR3 has 14 residues. Germline loops: CDR1 MGHRA, CDR2 YSYEKL. CDR3 in DNA: TGCGCCAGCAGCCCCACCGGGATCTCCTACGAGCAGTACTTC. The encoded protein is CASSPTGISYEQYF.

This chain connects TRBV30 to TRBJ1-2; no firm D call. V lost 4 bases and J 8 bases, leaving 14 bases between the germline ends. The CDR3 runs to 12 residues. The germline gives CDR1 GTSNPN, CDR2 SVGIG (reference sequence). CDR3 DNA sequence: TGTGCCTGGAAATTTTTCGGGGTAGGCTACACCTTC. The encoded protein is CAWKFFGVGYTF.

The chain links TRBV27 to TRBJ2-1, with 9 bases matching TRBD1. Germline V lookup: CDR1 MNHEY, CDR2 SMNVEV (reference sequence). The CDR3 is 18 amino acids. Unmatched junction bases numbered 21, after V lost 11 bases and J lost 4 bases. This CDR3 is CAAITRDRELPAYNEQFF. The DNA for the CDR3 is TGTGCCGCCATTACCCGGGACAGGGAACTGCCAGCTTACAATGAGCAGTTCTTC.

The rearrangement uses TRBV5-6 and TRBJ2-7, with TRBD2 matching over 11 bases. J gave up 4 bases and V 2 bases, and 2 bases lay outside the gene matches. The germline V gene has CDR1 SGHDT and CDR2 YYEEEE. This CDR3 is 14 amino acids long. The CDR3 region has the DNA TGTGCCAGCAGCTTTCTAGCGGGAGGATACGAGCAGTACTTC. Translated, it gives CASSFLAGGYEQYF. Based on the CDR3 plus reference TRBV5-6 and TRBJ2-7, the full variable domain is DAGVTQSPTHLIKTRGQQVTLRCSPKSGHDTVSWYQQALGQGPQFIFQYYEEEERQRGNFPDRFSGHQFPNYSSELNVNALLLGDSALYLCASSFLAGGYEQYFGPGTRLTVT.

V gene TRBV7-8 combines with J gene TRBJ1-1, with D tentatively TRBD1 (5 bases). CDR3 length: 15 amino acids. CDR1 is SGHVS and CDR2 is FQNEAQ in the germline V gene. Between the trimmed V and J ends, which lost 0 bases and 1 base, there was a span of 9 bases. CDR3 loop: CASSLAIQGNTEAFF. As DNA, the CDR3 is TGTGCCAGCAGCTTAGCGATCCAGGGGAACACTGAAGCTTTCTTT.

The CDR3 loop reads CASSVTTGAQDTQYF. CDR3 coding DNA: TGTGCCAGCAGCGTAACGACAGGGGCGCAAGATACGCAGTATTTT. The V call is TRBV5-6, the J call TRBJ2-3; 8 nucleotides line up with TRBD1. This CDR3 comprises 15 residues. In germline, CDR1 is SGHDT, CDR2 YYEEEE. Germline trimming cut 4 bases from V and 5 bases from J; bases unmatched to any gene: 9.

V is TRBV30 and J is TRBJ2-7, with TRBD1 identical over 8 bases. The CDR3 has 13 amino acids. Per the germline V gene, CDR1 is GTSNPN and CDR2 is SVGIG (reference sequence). V lost 1 base to trimming and J lost 4 bases; unmatched junction nucleotides: 3. The CDR3 spells CAWSGDRIYEQYF. As DNA, the CDR3 is TGTGCCTGGAGTGGGGACAGGATTTACGAGCAGTACTTC.

The CDR3 sequence is CASSLTRRTFSTYGYTF. For the CDR3, the DNA is TGTGCCAGCAGCCTGACCCGAAGGACATTCAGTACCTATGGCTACACCTTC. This chain joins TRBV11-2 and TRBJ1-2, with D tentatively TRBD1 (5 bases). From germline, CDR1 is SGHAT and CDR2 FQNNGV. CDR3 size: 17 residues. Trimming removed 5 bases from V and 4 bases from J, with 23 bases in between.

This chain connects TRBV9 to TRBJ2-1, with TRBD2 matching over 8 bases. V was clipped by 0 bases and J by 7 bases; unmatched bases: 9. CDR1 is SGDLS, CDR2 YYNGEE, per germline. The CDR3 is made up of 16 amino acids. CDR3 sequence reads: CASSVARTSPENEQFF. CDR3 coding DNA: TGTGCCAGCAGCGTAGCCCGGACTAGCCCGGAGAATGAGCAGTTCTTC.

V gene TRBV6-1 combines with J gene TRBJ2-7, with TRBD1 as a possible D gene (5 bases). V dropped 2 bases and J dropped 7 bases, with 15 bases sitting between them. This CDR3 spans 14 amino acids. Germline CDR1 and CDR2: MNHNS and SASEGT. CDR3 coding DNA: TGTGCCAGCAGTGAACTTGACAGAATATGGGAGCAGTACTTC. Amino acids: CASSELDRIWEQYF.

The chain joins TRBV28 to TRBJ1-4; D uncertain. The CDR3 runs 14 residues. Germline lookup yields CDR1 MDHEN and CDR2 SYDVKM. V lost 6 bases and J 0 bases, leaving 8 bases between the germline ends. The CDR3 DNA reads as TGTGCCAGCAGGGGAGATGCAACTAATGAAAAACTGTTTTTT. This gives the protein CASRGDATNEKLFF.

This clone was counted a single time. The CDR3 nucleotides read TGTGCCAGCAGTTATACTAGCGGGAGGGCCGAGTGGGGCTACAATGAGCAGTTCTTC. Its protein product is CASSYTSGRAEWGYNEQFF. The chain joins TRBV14 to TRBJ2-1, with 13 bases lining up with TRBD2. Germline CDR1 reads SGHDN; CDR2 reads FVKESK. This CDR3 has 19 residues. With V trimmed by 6 bases and J by 3 bases, 14 bases remained unmatched.

The J gene is TRBJ1-5, the V gene TRBV30; the D gene is possibly TRBD1 (5 bases). The CDR3 consists of 16 residues. V lost 1 base and J lost 3, with 16 bases in between. Germline V gene sequence: CDR1 GTSNPN, CDR2 SVGIG (reference sequence). CDR3 DNA sequence: TGTGCCTGGAGTGGAGGAGACAGACTTCCCAATCAGCCCCAGCATTTT. Its protein product is CAWSGGDRLPNQPQHF.

The gene calls are TRBV6-5 and TRBJ1-2; D call uncertain. Trimming removed 0 bases from V and 3 bases from J, with 14 bases in between. This CDR3 is built from 16 residues. CDR1 is MNHEY, CDR2 SVGAGI, per germline. CDR3 protein: CASSYSDRSGDYGYTF. The CDR3 DNA follows: TGTGCCAGCAGTTACTCAGATAGGTCAGGCGACTATGGCTACACCTTC.

The V gene is TRBV6-5, the J gene TRBJ1-1; D perhaps matches TRBD1 (6 bases). CDR1 and CDR2 (germline): MNHEY, SVGAGI. V lost 5 bases and J lost 6, with 13 bases in between. The CDR3 consists of 13 residues. CDR3 sequence: CASSQGQSPEAFF. The CDR3 DNA follows: TGTGCCAGCAGTCAAGGACAGTCTCCTGAAGCTTTCTTT.

This chain links TRBV11-3 with TRBJ2-2; 11 positions agree with TRBD1. This CDR3 region has 15 residues. Germline V gene data show CDR1 as SGHNT and CDR2 as YENEEA. J lost 6 bases, V lost 4 bases, and 4 bases had no gene match. CDR3 in DNA: TGTGCCAGCAGCTCGGGACAGGGGGATTCCGGGGAGCTGTTTTTT. The encoded protein is CASSSGQGDSGELFF.

This chain links TRBV4-1 with TRBJ2-7; TRBD1 matches at 9 bases. The CDR3 sequence is 15 residues long. Germline V gene lookup returns CDR1 MGHRA and CDR2 YSYEKL. V lost 3 bases and J lost 3; bases outside the gene matches: 6. The CDR3: CASSQMTGGDYEQYF. The CDR3 DNA reads TGCGCCAGCAGCCAGATGACAGGGGGGGACTACGAGCAGTACTTC.

The chain carries TRBV28 and TRBJ1-2; maybe TRBD1 (5 bases). The CDR3 totals 14 residues. Germline V CDR1 and CDR2: MDHEN, SYDVKM. The V gene lost 2 bases and the J gene lost 4 bases, with 11 bases spanning the gap. CDR3 amino acids: CASSLGGGAYGYTF. The CDR3 nucleotides are TGTGCCAGCAGTTTAGGGGGGGGAGCCTATGGCTACACCTTC.